The rows below give T cell receptor beta chains drawn from one sample of a study of human T cells and chemical hapten exposure. TCRdb itself ran the RACE reads through MiXCR, one entry per CDR3 protein. The table lists just under 40,000 distinct CDR3 sequences, roughly 12% of them singletons. The sequencing used whole blood, collected in connection with sensitization to the hapten diphenylcyclopropenone (DPC). All receptors derive from a woman between 40 and 50 years old with alopecia areata. Some clones in this sample may be carry-over from other donors' samples. Both conserved end residues are part of each CDR3. A D gene is named only where the DNA matches it firmly. Clone size is not always given. Where it is, it says once, few, many or a class for expanded clones.

size	V	D	J	CDR3	DNA
many	TRBV4-3	TRBD2	TRBJ2-1	CASSQERGGYNEQFF	TGCGCCAGCAGCCAGGAGCGGGGGGGTTACAATGAGCAGTTCTTC
few	TRBV4-1	NA	TRBJ2-3	CASSQASTDTQYF	TGCGCCAGCAGCCAAGCCAGCACAGATACGCAGTATTTT
many	TRBV6-6	NA	TRBJ2-1	CASSSTDGYNEQFF	TGTGCCAGCAGCTCGACTGACGGCTACAATGAGCAGTTCTTC
NA	TRBV27	TRBD1	TRBJ2-7	CASSPGTGQPTEQYF	TGTGCCAGCAGCCCCGGGACAGGTCAACCTACGGAGCAGTACTTC
NA	TRBV5-1	NA	TRBJ2-1	CASSLAGRDPLNEQFF	TGCGCCAGCAGCTTGGCCGGGCGGGACCCCCTCAATGAGCAGTTCTTC
few	TRBV10-2	TRBD1	TRBJ1-2	CASTPGQDGNYGYTF	TGCGCCAGCACTCCCGGACAGGACGGTAACTATGGCTACACCTTC
NA	TRBV5-8	TRBD1	TRBJ2-6	CAETDRAGANVLTF	TGTGCCGAGACAGACAGGGCTGGGGCCAACGTCCTGACTTTC
NA	TRBV4-2	NA	TRBJ1-1	CASSQDRENTEAFF	TGTGCCAGCAGCCAAGACAGGGAGAACACTGAAGCTTTCTTT
NA	TRBV28	TRBD1	TRBJ2-2	CASSFQGVNTGELFF	TGTGCCAGCAGTTTCCAGGGGGTGAACACCGGGGAGCTGTTTTTT
NA	TRBV15	NA	TRBJ2-7	CATSRDSGSSYEQYF	TGTGCCACCAGCAGAGATAGCGGAAGCTCCTACGAGCAGTACTTC
many	TRBV20-1	NA	TRBJ2-1	CSASLSTDEQFF	TGCAGTGCTAGCCTCAGTACCGATGAGCAGTTCTTC
NA	TRBV6-6	NA	TRBJ2-5	CASRVPGISQETQYF	TGTGCCAGCAGGGTACCAGGGATATCCCAAGAGACCCAGTACTTC
few	TRBV4-3	TRBD2	TRBJ2-3	CASSQAVTSGVTDTQYF	TGCGCCAGCAGCCAAGCGGTGACTAGCGGGGTTACAGATACGCAGTATTTT
many	TRBV6-2/TRBV6-3	NA	TRBJ1-6	CASSITEVGSPLHF	TGTGCCAGCAGCATAACAGAGGTCGGTTCACCCCTCCACTTT
NA	TRBV15	NA	TRBJ2-1	CATSREITLGNEQFF	TGTGCCACCAGCAGAGAGATAACCCTCGGCAATGAGCAGTTCTTC
NA	TRBV29-1	TRBD2	TRBJ2-3	CSATGLASTDTQYF	TGCAGCGCGACCGGACTAGCGAGCACAGATACGCAGTATTTT
many	TRBV20-1	NA	TRBJ2-3	CSATNPDGTDTQYF	TGCAGTGCCACTAACCCGGACGGAACAGATACGCAGTATTTT
NA	TRBV6-1	NA	TRBJ2-7	CASADLHEQYF	TGTGCCAGCGCGGATCTCCACGAGCAGTACTTC
many	TRBV19	TRBD1	TRBJ1-3	CASSPTGEDGNTIYF	TGTGCCAGTAGTCCTACAGGGGAGGATGGAAACACCATATATTTT
many	TRBV12-3/TRBV12-4	TRBD1	TRBJ1-2	CASRRTGVRIYGYTF	TGTGCCAGCAGAAGGACAGGGGTTAGGATCTATGGCTACACCTTC